This TCR beta chain is from a study of PD-1 blockade in mismatch repair-deficient tumors. General study points: Tumor-resident clones, often absent from pretreatment blood, expanded after pembrolizumab and then contracted.

On this clone: Its antigen remains unknown.

Assay used: immunoSEQ multiplex PCR; TCRdb lists only in-frame clones, some missing. The table has roughly 110,000 clones, around 80% seen once. Every patient had mismatch repair deficiency by PCR or immunohistochemistry. TCRs were sequenced from three patients responding to pembrolizumab. V trimming: 4 bases; J trimming: 2 bases; junction bases outside the gene matches: 7. Germline loops: CDR1 MNHEY, CDR2 SMNVEV (reference sequence). The CDR3 spans 16 residues. This sequence was found in an adult with mismatch repair-deficient cancer. The material sequenced was peripheral blood, taken 60 weeks after starting pembrolizumab. The chain has TRBV27 and TRBJ2-1; 8 nucleotides agree with TRBD2. The CDR3, as DNA: TGTGCCAGCAGTTCACATAGCGGGACCGCCTACAATGAGCAGTTCTTC. This sequence encodes CASSSHSGTAYNEQFF.